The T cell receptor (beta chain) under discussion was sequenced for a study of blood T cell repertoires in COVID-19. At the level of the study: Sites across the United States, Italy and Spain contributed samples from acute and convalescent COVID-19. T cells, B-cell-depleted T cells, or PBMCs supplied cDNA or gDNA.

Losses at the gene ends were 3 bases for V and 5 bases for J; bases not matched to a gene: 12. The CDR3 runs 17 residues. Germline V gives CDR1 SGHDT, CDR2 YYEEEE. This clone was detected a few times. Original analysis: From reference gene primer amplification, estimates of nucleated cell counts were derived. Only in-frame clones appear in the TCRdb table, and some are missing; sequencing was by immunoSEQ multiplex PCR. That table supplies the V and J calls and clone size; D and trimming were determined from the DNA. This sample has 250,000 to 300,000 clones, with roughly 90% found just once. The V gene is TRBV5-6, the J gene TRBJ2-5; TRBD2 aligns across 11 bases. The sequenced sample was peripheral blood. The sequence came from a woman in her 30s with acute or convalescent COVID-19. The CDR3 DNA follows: TGTGCCAGCAGCTCATTAATACTAGCGGGAGCCAGGGAGACCCAGTACTTC. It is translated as CASSSLILAGARETQYF.